This TCR beta chain was observed in a study of blood T cell repertoires in COVID-19. Study summary: Donors in the United States, Italy and Spain gave samples during acute or convalescent COVID-19. T cells, B-cell-depleted T cells, or PBMCs provided the cDNA or gDNA that served as material.

In the authors' workflow: Amplifying reference gene primers gave estimates of nucleated cell counts. Profiling relied on immunoSEQ multiplex PCR, and the TCRdb table lists in-frame clones only, not all of them. V, J and clone size were drawn from that table, and D and trimming were deduced from the DNA. This repertoire shows some 160,000 clones, 85% to 90% found once; its top ten account for just over 3%. The count of this clone is one. This sequence originates from a woman aged 60-75 years with active COVID-19. Sequenced: peripheral blood.

The CDR3 region has the DNA TGTGCCAGCAGCATTGACAGGGGACGCTACGAGCAGTACTTC. Translated: CASSIDRGRYEQYF. The chain links TRBV7-9 to TRBJ2-7; 8 positions match TRBD1. V trimming: 5 bases; J trimming: 3 bases; junction bases outside the gene matches: 6. CDR3 length: 14 amino acids. Per the germline V gene, CDR1 is SEHNR and CDR2 is FQNEAQ (reference sequence). The full variable domain, completed using reference TRBV7-9 and TRBJ2-7, is DTGVSQNPRHKITKRGQNVTFRCDPISEHNRLYWYRQTLGQGPEFLTYFQNEAQLEKSRLLSDRFSAERPKGSFSTLEIQRTEQGDSAMYLCASSIDRGRYEQYFGPGTRLTVT.